This TCR beta chain came from a study of blood T cell repertoires in COVID-19. For the study at large: Sites in the United States, Italy and Spain provided acute and convalescent COVID-19 samples.

CDR3 length: 12 amino acids. Trimming removed 5 bases from V and 10 bases from J, with 12 bases in between. Germline V lookup: CDR1 SGHNT, CDR2 YENEEA. Authors' analysis steps: Amplification of reference gene primers provided the estimated nucleated cell counts. TCRdb keeps only in-frame clones here, not all; method: immunoSEQ multiplex PCR. Clonal size and the V and J genes are those of that table, whereas D and trimming came from the DNA. The table shows about 480,000 clones, with roughly 90% occurring only once. Living in about two dozen US areas, the participants were between 18 and 89 years of age. Cohort 3 donors counted as recovered after two negative PCRs, clearance, or resolved symptoms.

Sequencing was performed on PBMCs or T cells enriched from blood (not recorded which). The sequence was obtained from a woman between 40 and 50 years old who had recovered from COVID-19. V and J are TRBV11-3 and TRBJ2-1; tentative D call: TRBD2 (5 bases). The CDR3 reads CASSPRGGEQFF. In DNA, the CDR3 is TGTGCCAGCAGCCCCCGGGGTGGGGAGCAGTTCTTC. The whole variable domain, remainder taken from reference TRBV11-3 and TRBJ2-1, is EAGVVQSPRYKIIEKKQPVAFWCNPISGHNTLYWYLQNLGQGPELLIRYENEEAVDDSQLPKDRFSAERLKGVDSTLKIQPAELGDSAVYLCASSPRGGEQFFGPGTRLTVL.